This record looks at one T cell receptor beta chain sequence and its context. Its antigen remains undetermined. No quality values exist for individual bases; no much larger clone is one base distant. TCRbeta CDR3 regions were amplified from genomic DNA using the immunoSEQ Assay, a bias-controlled multiplex PCR. The source study handled its data this way. Nucleated cell counts per sample were estimated from amplification of reference gene primers within the assay. Sequence reads were collapsed and filtered to measure the absolute abundance of every unique TCRbeta CDR3 rearrangement. For each sample, productive Simpson clonality was calculated as the square root of Simpson's diversity index over productive rearrangements. Entries here come from immuneACCESS through TCRdb and include only in-frame sequences with V and J called. Some clones fail to appear in such tables; in the studies checked, an unresolved V gene covers under half of the shortfall, and the cause of the remainder is unknown. V, J and clone size are taken as reported in that table, and D and trimming were inferred from the DNA itself. A total of more than 300,000 clones appear in this sample, more than 80% of them only once. The ten largest account for 5% to 7% of the sample.

Trimming leaves V shorter by 6 bases and J shorter by 6 bases, with the junction holding 4 bases beyond the gene matches. The germline V gene (reference sequence) gives CDR1 as LNHDA and CDR2 as SQIVND. The CDR3, cysteine through phenylalanine, is 12 amino acids long. Just the 36-base CDR3 DNA is kept, in frame starting at base 1. The data were taken from a study of blood T cell repertoires in COVID-19 (dated by TCRdb to the early 2020s). For context, the study as a whole: Collaborator samples came from the United States, Italy and Spain and covered acute and convalescent phases of COVID-19. A de-identified subject ID, COVID-19 status, age in years and sex were almost always included in the sample metadata. Deeply sampled blood TCRbeta repertoires from subjects exposed to, actively infected with, or recovered from COVID-19 were included in the dataset. A freely available public database, intended as a resource for researchers studying the immune response to SARS-CoV-2, is where the repertoires were released. The samples were drawn from two sources: the first 160 participants of the ongoing ImmuneRACE study, and 1,000 to 1,500 subjects contributed by 6 global collaborators. HLA class I and class II types, where available, came from metadata supplied by the sample provider rather than from assay-based typing. The prospective study material was composed of cDNA or gDNA derived from T cells, B-cell-depleted T cells, or PBMCs.

Another Seattle source contributed samples from volunteer blood donors who had recovered from COVID-19. Collaborating institutions collected whole blood in K2EDTA tubes following their own protocols. For TCRbeta analysis, collaborator samples were shipped as frozen whole blood, as isolated PBMCs, or as DNA extracted from either sample type. What the work shows at the level of the full study, not this receptor alone: How much clinical and demographic metadata was included differed by source and by participant, and the metadata was provided uncurated.

The rearranged chain carries TRBV19 and TRBJ2-7; TRBD2 fits 8 bases in the junction. Sequenced: peripheral blood. The sequence came from a man younger than 35 who had recovered from COVID-19. The nucleotide sequence is given as TGTGCCAGTAGCAAACGGGGGGGCGAGCAGTACTTC. It translates as CASSKRGGEQYF.